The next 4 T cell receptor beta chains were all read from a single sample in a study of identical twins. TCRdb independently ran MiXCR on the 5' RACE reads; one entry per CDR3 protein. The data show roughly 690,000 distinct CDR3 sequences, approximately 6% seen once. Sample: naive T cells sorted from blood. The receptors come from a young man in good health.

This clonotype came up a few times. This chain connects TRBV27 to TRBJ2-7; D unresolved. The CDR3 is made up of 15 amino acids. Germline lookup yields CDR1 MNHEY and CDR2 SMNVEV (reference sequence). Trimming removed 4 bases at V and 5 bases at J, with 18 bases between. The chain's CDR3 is CASSSLSFSFHEQYF. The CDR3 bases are TGTGCCAGCAGTTCCCTCAGTTTTAGTTTCCACGAGCAGTACTTC.

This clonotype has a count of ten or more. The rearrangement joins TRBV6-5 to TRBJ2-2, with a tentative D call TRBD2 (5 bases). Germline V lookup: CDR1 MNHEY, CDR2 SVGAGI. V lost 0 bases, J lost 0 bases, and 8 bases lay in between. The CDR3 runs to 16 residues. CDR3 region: CASSYSRAANTGELFF. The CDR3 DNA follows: TGTGCCAGCAGTTACTCGAGGGCAGCGAACACCGGGGAGCTGTTTTTT.

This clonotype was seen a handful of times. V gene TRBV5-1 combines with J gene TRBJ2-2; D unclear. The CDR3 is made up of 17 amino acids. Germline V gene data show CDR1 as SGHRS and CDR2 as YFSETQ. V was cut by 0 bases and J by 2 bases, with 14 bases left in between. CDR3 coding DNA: TGCGCCAGCAGCTTGGCCCGGGCAGCAGGCAACACCGGGGAGCTGTTTTTT. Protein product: CASSLARAAGNTGELFF.

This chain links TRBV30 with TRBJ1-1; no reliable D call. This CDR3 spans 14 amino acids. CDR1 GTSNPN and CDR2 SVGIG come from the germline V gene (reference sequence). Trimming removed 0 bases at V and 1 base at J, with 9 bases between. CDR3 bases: TGTGCCTGGAGTGTACCCGAGGGGAACACTGAAGCTTTCTTT. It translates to CAWSVPEGNTEAFF.